The 10 T cell receptor beta chains presented below share a single source sample, sequenced in a study of shared clonotypes between healthy human individuals. TCRdb keeps only in-frame clones here, not all; method: immunoSEQ multiplex PCR. The sample yields 650,000 to 800,000 clones, 72% seen once. Sequenced sample: memory CD4+ T cells sorted from blood. As to subset: CD45RA-negative fraction. The receptors originated from a woman aged 30 to 39 in good health.

The chain links TRBV6-1 to TRBJ2-2; 8 positions match TRBD2. CDR1 MNHNS and CDR2 SASEGT come from the germline V gene. V lost 4 bases, J lost 4 bases, and 5 bases stayed unmatched. CDR3 size: 15 residues. This CDR3 reads CASSVRSGTTGELFF. The CDR3 nucleotides are TGTGCCAGCAGTGTTCGTAGCGGGACCACCGGGGAGCTGTTTTTT.

This clone has a single count. The chain employs TRBV2 and TRBJ2-5, with D perhaps TRBD2 (6 bases). CDR3 length: 14 residues. V was trimmed by 3 bases and J by 4 bases, leaving 12 bases between them. CDR1 SNHLY and CDR2 FYNNEI come from the germline V gene. The CDR3 region has the DNA TGTGCCAGCAGTGACTTTTTACTAGCAGAGACCCAGTACTTC. It translates to CASSDFLLAETQYF.

The chain uses TRBV10-3 and TRBJ2-5; possible D gene TRBD1, 6 bases. The CDR3 is made up of 14 amino acids. V shed 2 bases and J shed 5 bases, with 12 bases lying between them. Per germline, CDR1 ENHRY and CDR2 SYGVKD. The CDR3 reads CAISEGQGRETQYF. In nucleotides, the CDR3 is TGTGCCATCAGTGAGGGGCAGGGGCGGGAGACCCAGTACTTC.

This chain joins TRBV29-1 and TRBJ2-2; D possibly corresponds to TRBD1 (6 bases). Deletions cut 4 bases from V and 3 bases from J, with 15 bases between. CDR1 SQVTM and CDR2 ANQGSEA come from the germline V gene. The CDR3 sequence is 15 residues long. CDR3 DNA sequence: TGCAGCGTTGCGCGGACAGTCCTGGACACCGGGGAGCTGTTTTTT. Its translation: CSVARTVLDTGELFF.

V and J are TRBV2 and TRBJ2-1, with D possibly being TRBD1 (6 bases). Between the trimmed V and J ends, which lost 5 bases and 8 bases, there was a span of 13 bases. The CDR3 extends over 13 amino acids. CDR1 and CDR2 (germline): SNHLY, FYNNEI. The CDR3: CASSLDRYDEQFF. DNA of the CDR3: TGTGCCAGCAGTCTCGACAGGTACGATGAGCAGTTCTTC.

This chain connects TRBV10-2 to TRBJ2-7; 7 nucleotides match TRBD2. Unmatched junction bases numbered 13, after V lost 6 bases and J lost 5 bases. Germline V lookup: CDR1 WSHSY, CDR2 SAAADI. The length of the CDR3 is 15 residues. CDR3 sequence reads: CASRERVSGTNEQYF. The CDR3 DNA is TGCGCCAGCAGAGAGCGAGTGAGCGGGACCAACGAGCAGTACTTC.

This clone was counted between two and nine times. V is TRBV29-1 and J is TRBJ1-1; D gene ambiguous. Trimming stripped 4 bases from V and 4 bases from J, with 13 bases between. Germline values: CDR1 SQVTM, CDR2 ANQGSEA. This CDR3 has 13 amino acids. CDR3 in DNA: TGCAGCGTTGCTGAAGGAGTTGGCACTGAAGCTTTCTTT. The encoded protein is CSVAEGVGTEAFF.

This chain connects TRBV5-1 to TRBJ1-3, with 12 bases aligning to TRBD1. The ends lost 4 bases at V and 2 bases at J; junction bases unmatched: 7. This CDR3 has 17 amino acids. Germline lookup yields CDR1 SGHRS and CDR2 YFSETQ. CDR3 in amino acids: CASSPGQGASTGNTIYF. CDR3 coding DNA: TGCGCCAGCAGCCCGGGACAGGGGGCCAGTACTGGAAACACCATATATTTT. The full variable domain, in which reference TRBV5-1 and TRBJ1-3 provide the parts outside the CDR3, is KAGVTQTPRYLIKTRGQQVTLSCSPISGHRSVSWYQQTPGQGLQFLFEYFSETQRNKGNFPGRFSGRQFSNSRSEMNVSTLELGDSALYLCASSPGQGASTGNTIYFGEGSWLTVV.

The rearrangement uses TRBV7-9 and TRBJ2-3, with 12 bases lining up with TRBD2. This CDR3 spans 18 amino acids. V was clipped by 6 bases and J by 3 bases; unmatched bases: 13. Germline V lookup: CDR1 SEHNR, CDR2 FQNEAQ (reference sequence). This chain's CDR3 is CASRPSGRAPILTDTQYF. CDR3 bases: TGTGCCAGCAGGCCTAGCGGGAGGGCCCCCATCCTTACAGATACGCAGTATTTT.

The gene calls are TRBV15 and TRBJ1-5; 8 positions match TRBD1. CDR1 is LNHNV, CDR2 YYDKDF, per germline (reference sequence). CDR3 size: 16 residues. Unmatched junction bases numbered 8, after V lost 6 bases and J lost 1 base. In nucleotides, the CDR3 is TGTGCCACCAGAAAAAAGCGACAGGGGAGCAATCAGCCCCAGCATTTT. Amino acid sequence: CATRKKRQGSNQPQHF.